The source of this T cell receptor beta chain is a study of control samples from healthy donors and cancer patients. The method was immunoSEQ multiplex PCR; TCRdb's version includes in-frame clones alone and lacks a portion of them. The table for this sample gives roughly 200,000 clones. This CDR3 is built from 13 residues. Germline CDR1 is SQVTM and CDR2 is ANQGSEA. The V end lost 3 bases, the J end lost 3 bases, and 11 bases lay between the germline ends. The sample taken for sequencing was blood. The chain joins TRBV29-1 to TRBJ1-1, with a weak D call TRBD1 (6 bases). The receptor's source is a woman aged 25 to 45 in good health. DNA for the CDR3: TGCAGCGTTGATGGACAGCGATACACTGAAGCTTTCTTT. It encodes CSVDGQRYTEAFF.